The present T cell receptor beta chain was sequenced within a study of CD8+ T cells in alopecia areata. As for the study in general: In an open-label trial, patients got 5 to 10 mg tofacitinib twice daily. Tofacitinib therapy took 6 to 18 months; 6 months off drug came after.

There are 15 residues in the CDR3. The germline V gene has CDR1 SGHRS and CDR2 YFSETQ. Trimming cost V 5 bases and J 2 bases; bases outside gene matches: 6. Following extraction, RNA underwent reverse transcription to cDNA, which served as the sequencing template. Using immunoSEQ multiplex PCR, the repertoire was profiled, and TCRdb retains in-frame clones only, with some absent. The sample lists 150,000 to 200,000 clones, 50% to 70% occurring once. The starting material was CD4+ T cells sorted from blood, obtained at week 0. This clonotype was obtained from a human donor with alopecia areata. This chain links TRBV5-1 with TRBJ2-2; 7 bases are a match to TRBD1. In nucleotides, the CDR3 is TGCGCCAGCAGAATAAGACAGGGCAACACCGGGGAGCTGTTTTTT. It translates to CASRIRQGNTGELFF.